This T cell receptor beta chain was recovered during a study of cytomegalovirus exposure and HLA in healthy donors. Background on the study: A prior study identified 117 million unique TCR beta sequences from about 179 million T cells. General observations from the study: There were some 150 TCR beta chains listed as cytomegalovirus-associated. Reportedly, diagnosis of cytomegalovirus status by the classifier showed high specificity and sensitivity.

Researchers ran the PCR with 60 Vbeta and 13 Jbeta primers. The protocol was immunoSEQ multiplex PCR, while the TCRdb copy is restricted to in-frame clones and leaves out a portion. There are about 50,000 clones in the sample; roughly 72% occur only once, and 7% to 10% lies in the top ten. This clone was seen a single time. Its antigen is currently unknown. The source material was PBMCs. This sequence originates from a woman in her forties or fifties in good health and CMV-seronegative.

CDR3 region: CASSLTGSEAFF. The CDR3 DNA is TGTGCCAGCAGTCTTACGGGGTCTGAAGCTTTCTTT. V and J are TRBV28 and TRBJ1-1; D remains ambiguous. From germline, CDR1 is MDHEN and CDR2 SYDVKM. This CDR3 contains 12 residues. Trimming took 5 bases from V and 6 from J, leaving 10 bases between them. Variable domain in full (rest from reference TRBV28 and TRBJ1-1): DVKVTQSSRYLVKRTGEKVFLECVQDMDHENMFWYRQDPGLGLRLIYFSYDVKMKEKGDIPEGYSVSREKKERFSLILESASTNQTSMYLCASSLTGSEAFFGQGTRLTVV.